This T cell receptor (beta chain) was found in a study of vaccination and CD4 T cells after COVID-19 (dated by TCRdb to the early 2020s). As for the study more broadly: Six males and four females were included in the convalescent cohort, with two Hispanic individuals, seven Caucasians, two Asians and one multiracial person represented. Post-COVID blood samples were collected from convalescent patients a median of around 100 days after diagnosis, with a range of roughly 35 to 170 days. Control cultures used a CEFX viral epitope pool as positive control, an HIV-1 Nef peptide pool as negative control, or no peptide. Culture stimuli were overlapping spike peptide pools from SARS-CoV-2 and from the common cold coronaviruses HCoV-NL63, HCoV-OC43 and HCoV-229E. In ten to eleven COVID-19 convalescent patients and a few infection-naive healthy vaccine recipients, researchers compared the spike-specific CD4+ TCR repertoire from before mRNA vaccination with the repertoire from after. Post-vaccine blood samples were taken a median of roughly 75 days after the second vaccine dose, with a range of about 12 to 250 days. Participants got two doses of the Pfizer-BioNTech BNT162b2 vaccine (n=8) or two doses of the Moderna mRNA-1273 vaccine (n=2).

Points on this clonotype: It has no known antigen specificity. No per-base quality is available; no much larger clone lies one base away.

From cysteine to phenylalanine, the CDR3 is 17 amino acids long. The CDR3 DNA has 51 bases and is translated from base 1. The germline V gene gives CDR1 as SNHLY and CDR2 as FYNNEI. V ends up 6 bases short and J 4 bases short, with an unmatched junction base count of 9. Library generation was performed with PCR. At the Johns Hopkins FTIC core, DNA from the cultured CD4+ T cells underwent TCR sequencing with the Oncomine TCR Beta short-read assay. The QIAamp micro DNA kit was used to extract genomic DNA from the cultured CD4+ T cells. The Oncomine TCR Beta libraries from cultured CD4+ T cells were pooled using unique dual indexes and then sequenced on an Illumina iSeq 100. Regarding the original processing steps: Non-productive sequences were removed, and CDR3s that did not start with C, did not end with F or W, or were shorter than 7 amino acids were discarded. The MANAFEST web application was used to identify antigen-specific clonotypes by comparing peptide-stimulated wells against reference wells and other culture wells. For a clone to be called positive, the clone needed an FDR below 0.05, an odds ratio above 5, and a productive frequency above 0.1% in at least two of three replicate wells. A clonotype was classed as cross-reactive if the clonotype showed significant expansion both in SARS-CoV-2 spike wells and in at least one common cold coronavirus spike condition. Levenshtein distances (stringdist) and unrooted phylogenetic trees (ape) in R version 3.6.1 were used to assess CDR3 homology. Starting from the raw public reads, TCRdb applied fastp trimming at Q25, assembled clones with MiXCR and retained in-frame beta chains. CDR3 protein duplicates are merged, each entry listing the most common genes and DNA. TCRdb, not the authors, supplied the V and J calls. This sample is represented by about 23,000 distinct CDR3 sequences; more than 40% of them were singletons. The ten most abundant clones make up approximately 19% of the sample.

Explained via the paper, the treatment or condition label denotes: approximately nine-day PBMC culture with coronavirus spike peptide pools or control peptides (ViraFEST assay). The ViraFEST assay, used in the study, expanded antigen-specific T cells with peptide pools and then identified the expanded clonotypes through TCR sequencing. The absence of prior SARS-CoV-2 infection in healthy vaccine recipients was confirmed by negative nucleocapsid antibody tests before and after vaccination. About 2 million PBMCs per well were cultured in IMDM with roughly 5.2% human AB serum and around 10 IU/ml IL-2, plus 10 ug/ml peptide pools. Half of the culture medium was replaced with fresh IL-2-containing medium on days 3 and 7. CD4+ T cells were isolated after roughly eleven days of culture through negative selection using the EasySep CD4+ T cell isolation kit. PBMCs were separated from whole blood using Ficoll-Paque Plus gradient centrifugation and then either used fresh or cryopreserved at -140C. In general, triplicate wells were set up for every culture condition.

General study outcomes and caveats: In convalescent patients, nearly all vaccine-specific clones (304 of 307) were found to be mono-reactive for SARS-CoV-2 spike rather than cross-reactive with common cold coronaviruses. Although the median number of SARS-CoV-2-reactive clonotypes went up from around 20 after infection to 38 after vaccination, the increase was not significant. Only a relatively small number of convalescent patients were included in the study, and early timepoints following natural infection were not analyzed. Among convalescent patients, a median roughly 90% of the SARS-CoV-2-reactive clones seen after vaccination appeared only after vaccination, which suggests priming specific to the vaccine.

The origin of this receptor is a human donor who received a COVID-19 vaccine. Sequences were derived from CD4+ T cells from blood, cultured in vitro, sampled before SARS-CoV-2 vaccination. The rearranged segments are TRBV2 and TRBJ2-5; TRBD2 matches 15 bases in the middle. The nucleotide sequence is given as TGTGCCAGCAGGGGACTAGCGGGGGGCGAGGACCGAGAGACCCAGTACTTC. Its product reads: CASRGLAGGEDRETQYF. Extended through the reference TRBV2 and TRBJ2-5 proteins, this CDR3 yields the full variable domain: EPEVTQTPSHQVTQMGQEVILRCVPISNHLYFYWYRQILGQKVEFLVSFYNNEISEKSEIFDDQFSVERPDGSNFTLKIRSTKLEDSAMYFCASRGLAGGEDRETQYFGPGTRLLVL.